Listed here are 6 T cell receptor beta chains from one sample, sequenced in a study of cytomegalovirus exposure and HLA in healthy donors. The PCR employed 60 Vbeta primers together with 13 Jbeta primers. Some clones are missing from TCRdb's copy, which holds only in-frame ones; the method was immunoSEQ multiplex PCR. The sample holds 150,000 to 200,000 clones, roughly 82% seen once. Sequenced sample: PBMCs. These receptors all stem from a woman in her 50s in good health and CMV-seronegative.

The V and J genes are TRBV9 and TRBJ1-1, with 9 bases fitting TRBD1. Unmatched junction bases numbered 12, after V lost 4 bases and J lost 5 bases. From germline, CDR1 is SGDLS and CDR2 YYNGEE. CDR3 length: 16 amino acids. DNA for the CDR3: TGTGCCAGCAGCCCCCACGGGGGACAGGGCGGGACTGAAGCTTTCTTT. Translated, it gives CASSPHGGQGGTEAFF.

This clone was seen a handful of times. The gene calls are TRBV4-3 and TRBJ1-4; D is uncertain. V dropped 0 bases and J dropped 1 base, with 6 bases sitting between them. CDR1 is LGHNA, CDR2 YSLEER, per germline. This CDR3 comprises 15 residues. The CDR3 loop reads CASSQDYGTNEKLFF. The CDR3 bases are TGCGCCAGCAGCCAAGATTACGGAACTAATGAAAAACTGTTTTTT.

The V call is TRBV2, the J call TRBJ2-6, with TRBD2 as a possible D gene (6 bases). The V gene's germline CDR1 is SNHLY and CDR2 FYNNEI. The CDR3 length is 17 residues. The germline V and J ends were trimmed by 6 bases and 0 bases, with 15 bases remaining between them. The CDR3: CASSRAGLSSGANVLTF. The CDR3, as DNA: TGTGCCAGCAGCCGAGCGGGTCTCAGCTCTGGGGCCAACGTCCTGACTTTC.

V usage is TRBV12-5 and J usage is TRBJ2-5; possibly TRBD2 for D (5 bases). This CDR3 is 12 amino acids long. Trimming shortened V by 6 bases and J by 3 bases, and 8 bases separated the two germline ends. Germline CDR1 is LGHNT and CDR2 is FRNRAP. As DNA, the CDR3 is TGTGCTAGTGGGGACTCCAAAGAGACCCAGTACTTC. Translation gives CASGDSKETQYF.

The chain has TRBV5-4 and TRBJ2-1, with 10 bases fitting TRBD2. The CDR3 spans 16 residues. The V gene end was trimmed by 0 bases and the J gene end by 9 bases; junction bases not matched to a gene: 9. The germline gives CDR1 SGHNT, CDR2 YYREEE (reference sequence). Here the CDR3 reads CASSLGGSGRAGEQFF. The CDR3 DNA reads as TGTGCCAGCAGCTTGGGAGGGAGCGGGAGGGCCGGTGAGCAGTTCTTC.

This clone was seen once. The chain combines TRBV7-9 with TRBJ1-4; D is unclear. The CDR3 is made up of 14 amino acids. Trimming removed 5 bases at V and 1 base at J, with 8 bases between. Looked up from germline, CDR1 is SEHNR and CDR2 is FQNEAQ (reference sequence). CDR3: CASSPGVTNEKLFF. The CDR3 region has the DNA TGTGCCAGCAGCCCCGGGGTAACTAATGAAAAACTGTTTTTT.